This T cell receptor beta chain is drawn from a study of PD-L1 blockade in urothelial cancer. The CDR3 is 13 amino acids. The germline gives CDR1 LNHDA, CDR2 SQIVND (reference sequence). The V gene end was trimmed by 6 bases and the J gene end by 7 bases; junction bases not matched to a gene: 8. Method: immunoSEQ multiplex PCR; TCRdb's copy keeps in-frame clones and lacks some. Here the sample spans about 50,000 clones, about four fifths being singletons. Time point meaning: peripheral blood 6 weeks after treatment start. This sequence originates from a man in his sixties or seventies with urothelial cancer. The chain uses TRBV19 and TRBJ1-1, with 7 nucleotides matching TRBD1. This specimen consisted of PBMCs, obtained around atezolizumab (anti-PD-L1) treatment. CDR3 bases: TGTGCCAGTAGAAGGGGGCAGGGAGGTGAAGCTTTCTTT. Translated: CASRRGQGGEAFF.